This TCR beta chain was sequenced in a study of identical twins. Per germline, CDR1 MNHEY and CDR2 SVGAGI. This CDR3 region has 15 residues. V trimming: 4 bases; J trimming: 7 bases; junction bases outside the gene matches: 6. Template switching created a universal primer site, and the cDNA included unique molecular identifiers. TCRdb reprocessed the 5' RACE reads via MiXCR and lists one record per CDR3 protein. The table shows hundreds of thousands of distinct CDR3 sequences, with 6% to 6.5% occurring only once. The chain joins TRBV6-5 to TRBJ2-1, with 11 bases aligning to TRBD2. Sequenced input: naive T cells sorted from blood. The source is a young man in good health. CDR3 sequence: CASSSGPSGRNEQFF. CDR3 nucleotide sequence: TGTGCCAGCAGTTCCGGGCCTAGCGGGAGGAATGAGCAGTTCTTC.